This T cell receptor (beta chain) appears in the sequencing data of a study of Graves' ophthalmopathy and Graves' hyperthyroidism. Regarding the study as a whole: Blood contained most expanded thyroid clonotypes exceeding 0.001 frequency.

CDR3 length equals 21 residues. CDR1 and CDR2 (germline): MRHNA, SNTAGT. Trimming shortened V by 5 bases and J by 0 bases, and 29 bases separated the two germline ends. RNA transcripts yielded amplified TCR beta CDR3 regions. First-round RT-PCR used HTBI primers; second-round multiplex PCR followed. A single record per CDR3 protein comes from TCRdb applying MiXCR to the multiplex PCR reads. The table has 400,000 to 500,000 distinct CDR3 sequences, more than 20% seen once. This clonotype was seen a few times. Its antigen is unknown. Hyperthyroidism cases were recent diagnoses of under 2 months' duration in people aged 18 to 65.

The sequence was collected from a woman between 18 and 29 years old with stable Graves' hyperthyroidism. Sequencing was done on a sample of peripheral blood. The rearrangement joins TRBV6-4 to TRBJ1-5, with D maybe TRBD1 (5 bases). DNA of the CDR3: TGTGCCAGCAGTCCGCGGGTTTTGAGGGGTGGCTTGTTCCATAGCAATCAGCCCCAGCATTTT. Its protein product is CASSPRVLRGGLFHSNQPQHF.